The TCR beta chain under discussion was sequenced for a study of shared clonotypes between healthy human individuals. Overall study findings and caveats: Collection of samples was limited to blood; tissue repertoires likely differ. Naive CD4 clonotypes were shared across several donors at roughly 5.3%.

This CDR3 has 15 residues. The germline CDR1 and CDR2 sequences are LNHNV and YYDKDF (reference sequence). Trimming cost V 0 bases and J 7 bases, with 13 bases left between them. It was across several immunoSEQ plates that each subset's genomic DNA was evenly split. As handled by the study authors: Junction-only immunoSEQ sequences carried no quality scores, so filtering differed. Libraries were prepared by immunoSEQ multiplex PCR; TCRdb keeps only in-frame clonotypes and omits some of them. That table furnishes V, J and clone size, whereas the DNA furnished D and trimming. Among roughly 2,000,000 clones listed, 93% were seen once. With respect to this clone: Its antigen is unknown.

Naivety among CD8 cells was defined by CD45RO negativity and positive CCR7 selection, thereby excluding terminally differentiated effector memory CD45RA+ cells. This sequence was found in a man aged 18 to 30 in good health. Some clones in this sample may be carry-over from other donors' samples. Material: naive CD8+ T cells from PBMCs. The rearrangement links TRBV15 to TRBJ2-1, with unresolved D. The CDR3 here is CATSREGAGGNEQFF. The CDR3 region has the DNA TGTGCCACCAGCAGAGAAGGCGCCGGTGGGAATGAGCAGTTCTTC.